The 9 T cell receptor beta chains below come from one sample, sequenced in a study of CD8+ T cells in alopecia areata. Sequencing used cDNA as its template, made by extracting RNA and reverse transcribing it. Libraries were prepared by immunoSEQ multiplex PCR; TCRdb keeps only in-frame clonotypes and omits some of them. The data contain fewer than 250,000 clones, 40% to 45% of them singletons. As for treatment: oral pan-JAK inhibitor, 5-10 mg twice daily. This material consisted of CD4+ T cells sorted from blood, taken at approximately week 37, from a patient treated with tofacitinib. The receptors stem from a human donor with alopecia areata.

This clone has just a few counts. The chain recombines TRBV5-1 with TRBJ1-5; D is undetermined. CDR1 is SGHRS and CDR2 is YFSETQ in the germline V gene. The V end was cut by 0 bases, the J end by 7 bases, with 8 bases between. The CDR3 extends over 13 amino acids. CDR3 DNA sequence: TGCGCCAGCAGCTTGGATGTTAGCCAGCCCCAGCATTTT. This encodes CASSLDVSQPQHF.

This clone was counted only a few times. At the DNA level, this CDR3 is encoded by other sequences in the same sample as well. V is TRBV29-1 and J is TRBJ2-7, with D perhaps matching TRBD1 (5 bases). Germline loops: CDR1 SQVTM, CDR2 ANQGSEA. The CDR3 runs 12 residues. Trimming stripped 6 bases from V and 0 bases from J, with 9 bases between. CDR3 bases: TGCAGCGTAACAGGAACCTCCTACGAGCAGTACTTC. Residues: CSVTGTSYEQYF.

The chain links TRBV27 to TRBJ2-7; the D gene is possibly TRBD2 (5 bases). Trimming stripped 0 bases from V and 6 bases from J, with 12 bases between. The CDR3 spans 14 residues. Germline CDR1 reads MNHEY; CDR2 reads SMNVEV (reference sequence). CDR3 residues: CASSLSFPRGEQYF. The DNA of the CDR3 is TGTGCCAGCAGTTTATCCTTCCCTCGGGGCGAGCAGTACTTC.

The chain uses TRBV25-1 and TRBJ2-1; TRBD2 matches at 12 bases. The germline V gene has CDR1 MGHDK and CDR2 SYGVNS. J lost 5 bases, V lost 8 bases, and 4 bases had no gene match. This CDR3 has 14 amino acids. CDR3 DNA: TGTGCCAGCCGACTAGCGGGAGTCCACAATGAGCAGTTCTTC. Translation gives CASRLAGVHNEQFF.

This clone was detected only a few times. The chain has TRBV4-1 and TRBJ2-1; D unresolved. The V gene's germline CDR1 is MGHRA and CDR2 YSYEKL. Deletions cut 0 bases from V and 16 bases from J, with 13 bases between. The CDR3 sequence is 12 residues long. The CDR3 reads CASSQDLWLPFF. CDR3 bases: TGCGCCAGCAGCCAAGATTTATGGCTCCCATTCTTC.

This chain connects TRBV18 to TRBJ1-5; D not resolved. CDR1 and CDR2 (germline): KGHSH, LQKENI. This CDR3 is 14 amino acids long. Trimming cost V 2 bases and J 0 bases, with 5 bases left between them. The CDR3 loop is CASSPELSNQPQHF. CDR3 bases: TGTGCCAGCTCACCAGAGCTTAGCAATCAGCCCCAGCATTTT.

The chain couples TRBV6-1 to TRBJ2-5; 12 bases are shared with TRBD1. Trimming took 5 bases from V and 5 from J; bases not matched to a gene: 6. CDR3 length: 15 residues. Germline CDR1 reads MNHNS; CDR2 reads SASEGT. The CDR3 loop reads CASSWGQGAEETQYF. The CDR3 coding sequence is TGTGCCAGCAGTTGGGGACAGGGGGCTGAGGAGACCCAGTACTTC.

The genes are TRBV19 and TRBJ2-5; 13 bases match TRBD2. Losses at the gene ends were 5 bases for V and 5 bases for J; bases not matched to a gene: 8. Germline V gives CDR1 LNHDA, CDR2 SQIVND (reference sequence). The CDR3 loop spans 16 amino acids. The CDR3 DNA reads TGTGCCAGTAGTCCCCGGACTAGCGGGGGCTTGGAGACCCAGTACTTC. Residues: CASSPRTSGGLETQYF.

The rearrangement joins TRBV4-1 to TRBJ2-1; D may be TRBD1 or TRBD2 (5 bases each). The CDR3 runs 15 residues. V gave up 5 bases and J gave up 12 bases, with 23 bases separating them. CDR1 and CDR2 (germline): MGHRA, YSYEKL. CDR3 DNA: TGCGCCAGCAGCGAGCAGCCGGGACCCCTCGTGAGGCAGTTCTTC. The encoded protein is CASSEQPGPLVRQFF.